The 2 T cell receptor beta chains below were found in one sample sequenced in a study of spatial heterogeneity in lung cancer. Via MiXCR, TCRdb re-called the 5' RACE reads, giving one row per CDR3 protein. Seen here are more than 20,000 distinct CDR3 sequences, over 10% observed once, and the top ten hold under 30%. Sample time point: sample taken at primary tumor resection. Extraction of whole RNA from tumor, nontumor lung or frozen PBMC preceded unsorted sequencing. The source material was PBMCs, sampled at surgery. The receptors derive from a female donor with early-stage non-small cell lung cancer.

This clonotype was seen ten or more times. This chain links TRBV5-6 with TRBJ2-7; no firm D call. Trimming took off 1 base at V and 0 bases at J, with 8 bases between the two ends. The germline V gene has CDR1 SGHDT and CDR2 YYEEEE. The CDR3 extends over 14 amino acids. The CDR3 sequence: CASSLRASSYEQYF. The CDR3 region has the DNA TGTGCCAGCAGCTTGAGGGCTAGCTCCTACGAGCAGTACTTC.

This clonotype was seen ten or more times. This chain links TRBV18 with TRBJ2-2; D gene ambiguous. Germline lookup yields CDR1 KGHSH and CDR2 LQKENI. The CDR3 length is 13 residues. The V end was cut by 3 bases, the J end by 2 bases, with 4 bases between. The CDR3 DNA sequence: TGTGCCAGCTCACCTCAAAACACCGGGGAGCTGTTTTTT. Its translation: CASSPQNTGELFF. The whole variable domain, remainder taken from reference TRBV18 and TRBJ2-2, is NAGVMQNPRHLVRRRGQEARLRCSPMKGHSHVYWYRQLPEEGLKFMVYLQKENIIDESGMPKERFSAEFPKEGPSILRIQQVVRGDSAAYFCASSPQNTGELFFGEGSRLTVL.